The 14 T cell receptor beta chains listed next were all sequenced from one sample in a study of blood T cell repertoires in COVID-19. Libraries were prepared by immunoSEQ multiplex PCR; TCRdb keeps only in-frame clonotypes and omits some of them. The data show 56,000 or so clones, with around 88% seen just once and roughly 20% held by the top ten. Sequencing was carried out using peripheral blood. These receptors all come from a woman over 75 with active COVID-19.

This chain joins TRBV28 and TRBJ1-2; D remains unclear. Germline loops: CDR1 MDHEN, CDR2 SYDVKM. The ends were cut back, 7 bases at V and 5 bases at J, with 20 bases in the middle. The CDR3 has 15 residues. DNA for the CDR3: TGTGCCAGCATCAAAGCCAGGCGCAGTCGTTATGGCTACACCTTC. Residues: CASIKARRSRYGYTF.

This chain joins TRBV3-1 (or the pseudogene TRBV3-2) and TRBJ2-4, with D perhaps matching TRBD1 (6 bases). Germline V gives CDR1 LGHDT, CDR2 YNNKEL (reference sequence). Trimming took 2 bases from V and 8 from J, leaving 13 bases between them. This CDR3 has 14 amino acids. The CDR3 DNA reads as TGTGCCAGCAGCCAACGTGGGGGCCGAGACATTCAGTACTTC. It translates to CASSQRGGRDIQYF.

The V call is TRBV11-2, the J call TRBJ2-7; a possible D gene is TRBD1 (6 bases). Trimming cost V 8 bases and J 3 bases, with 11 bases left between them. Per the germline V gene, CDR1 is SGHAT and CDR2 is FQNNGV. The length of the CDR3 is 12 residues. Written as DNA, the CDR3 is TGTGCCAGCGGCCAAGGGGGCTACGAGCAGTACTTC. Amino acids: CASGQGGYEQYF.

Only one count was recorded for this clone. The chain joins TRBV4-2 to TRBJ2-1, with TRBD2 matching 8 bases. This CDR3 contains 18 residues. Germline V gives CDR1 LGHNA, CDR2 YNFKEQ. The junction had 17 bases not matched to a gene; V was cut back by 1 base and J by 9 bases. CDR3: CASSQASGRASGRVEQFF. The CDR3 DNA reads TGTGCCAGCAGCCAAGCTTCGGGGAGAGCTAGCGGGCGGGTTGAGCAGTTCTTC.

The CDR3 spells CASSPQGNEQFF. The CDR3 nucleotides are TGCGCCAGCAGCCCACAGGGAAATGAGCAGTTCTTC. The chain employs TRBV5-1 and TRBJ2-1; D is perhaps TRBD1 (6 bases). The germline V gene has CDR1 SGHRS and CDR2 YFSETQ. V gave up 4 bases and J gave up 7 bases, with 9 bases separating them. This CDR3 spans 12 amino acids.

The genes are TRBV4-2 and TRBJ2-5; 9 nucleotides match TRBD2. CDR1 LGHNA and CDR2 YNFKEQ come from the germline V gene. After removal of 5 bases from V and 4 bases from J, the junction contained 11 bases not matched to a gene. The CDR3 length is 16 residues. As DNA, the CDR3 is TGTGCCAGCAGCAAAAATGCCGGGACTAGCACAGAGACCCAGTACTTC. This encodes CASSKNAGTSTETQYF.

The chain links TRBV4-1 to TRBJ2-1; TRBD1 matches 9 bases. With V trimmed by 2 bases and J by 6 bases, 5 bases remained unmatched. The CDR3 is 15 amino acids. Germline V gene sequence: CDR1 MGHRA, CDR2 YSYEKL. CDR3 DNA sequence: TGCGCCAGCAGCCAAACAGGGGGCGAAGGCAATGAGCAGTTCTTC. As protein: CASSQTGGEGNEQFF.

The V call is TRBV7-6, the J call TRBJ2-3; the match to TRBD2 covers 12 bases. Germline V CDR1 and CDR2: SGHVS, FNYEAQ. V lost 4 bases and J lost 4; bases outside the gene matches: 6. The CDR3 consists of 16 residues. The CDR3 sequence: CASSSTSSGGADTQYF. DNA for the CDR3: TGTGCCAGCAGCTCGACCTCTAGCGGGGGGGCAGATACGCAGTATTTT.

This sequence joins TRBV27 and TRBJ1-2, with D possibly TRBD1 on 5 matching bases. Germline V CDR1 and CDR2: MNHEY, SMNVEV (reference sequence). The CDR3 covers 14 residues. The germline V and J ends were trimmed by 0 bases and 5 bases, with 10 bases remaining between them. CDR3 protein: CASSLSNGGYGYTF. The CDR3 nucleotides are TGTGCCAGCAGTTTATCGAACGGGGGGTATGGCTACACCTTC.

V gene TRBV4-2 combines with J gene TRBJ1-2; 8 bases are a match to TRBD1. The junction had 7 bases not matched to a gene; V was cut back by 5 bases and J by 8 bases. The CDR3 extends over 13 amino acids. Germline loops: CDR1 LGHNA, CDR2 YNFKEQ. CDR3 region: CASSAQGAGGYTF. In DNA, the CDR3 is TGTGCCAGCAGCGCGCAGGGGGCGGGAGGCTACACCTTC.

The rearrangement joins TRBV18 to TRBJ2-7, with 12 bases fitting TRBD2. V lost 3 bases, J lost 7 bases, and 7 bases stayed unmatched. The CDR3 runs to 15 residues. Per germline, CDR1 KGHSH and CDR2 LQKENI. For the CDR3, the DNA is TGTGCCAGCTCACCCCTAGCGGGGGGGCCGGGTGAGCAGTACTTC. Protein sequence: CASSPLAGGPGEQYF.

V usage is TRBV7-2 and J usage is TRBJ2-3; 15 bases are shared with TRBD2. The germline CDR1 and CDR2 sequences are SGHTA and FQGNSA. The length of the CDR3 is 20 residues. J was trimmed by 0 bases and V by 0 bases; bases with no gene match: 7. The CDR3 nucleotides read TGTGCCAGCAGCTTAGCTCGCAGGACTAGCGGGGGGGGAAGCACAGATACGCAGTATTTT. Amino acid sequence: CASSLARRTSGGGSTDTQYF. Combining the CDR3 with reference TRBV7-2 and TRBJ2-3 gives the whole variable domain GAGVSQSPSNKVTEKGKDVELRCDPISGHTALYWYRQSLGQGLEFLIYFQGNSAPDKSGLPSDRFSAERTGGSVSTLTIQRTQQEDSAVYLCASSLARRTSGGGSTDTQYFGPGTRLTVL.

CDR3 loop: CASSLRVLSTDTQYF. CDR3 DNA: TGTGCCAGCAGTCTCAGGGTTCTTAGCACAGATACGCAGTATTTT. The chain is built from TRBV28 and TRBJ2-3; D is perhaps TRBD1 (5 bases). Germline V gene data show CDR1 as MDHEN and CDR2 as SYDVKM. Trimming removed 5 bases from V and 0 bases from J, with 12 bases in between. This CDR3 contains 15 residues.

This clone was recorded a few times. The rearrangement joins TRBV9 to TRBJ2-7; 9 nucleotides align to TRBD1. The CDR3 consists of 14 residues. Germline CDR1 and CDR2: SGDLS and YYNGEE. Unmatched junction bases numbered 6, after V lost 3 bases and J lost 5 bases. This chain's CDR3 is CASSAGTGYDEQYF. The CDR3 nucleotides read TGTGCCAGCAGCGCGGGGACAGGGTACGACGAGCAGTACTTC.